Described below is a single T cell receptor beta chain sequence and its context. This sample is part of a study of cytotoxic CD8 clonotypes in ibrutinib-treated CLL. Study details: Patient counts were about twelve relapsed/refractory, roughly 15 treatment-naive and about 18 IGHV unmutated. Patients attained about 25 partial and 2 complete responses; at median 68 months, 14 remained remitted while about twelve progressed.

Deep sequencing aimed at 1 in 200,000 to 1 in 1 million T cells' resolution. The protocol was immunoSEQ multiplex PCR, while the TCRdb copy is restricted to in-frame clones and leaves out a portion. The data show about 200,000 clones, around 72% seen once. With 0 bases removed from V and 4 bases from J, the gap between germline ends came to 15 bases. Germline loops: CDR1 SGHDN, CDR2 FVKESK. The CDR3 has 16 amino acids. This clonotype was obtained from a human donor with chronic lymphocytic leukemia. The chain has TRBV14 and TRBJ1-2; possible D gene TRBD1, 6 bases. This material consisted of PBMCs, taken after 24 months of ibrutinib treatment. Here the CDR3 reads CASSQDRVKGGYGYTF. DNA of the CDR3: TGTGCCAGCAGCCAAGATAGGGTCAAAGGGGGCTATGGCTACACCTTC.